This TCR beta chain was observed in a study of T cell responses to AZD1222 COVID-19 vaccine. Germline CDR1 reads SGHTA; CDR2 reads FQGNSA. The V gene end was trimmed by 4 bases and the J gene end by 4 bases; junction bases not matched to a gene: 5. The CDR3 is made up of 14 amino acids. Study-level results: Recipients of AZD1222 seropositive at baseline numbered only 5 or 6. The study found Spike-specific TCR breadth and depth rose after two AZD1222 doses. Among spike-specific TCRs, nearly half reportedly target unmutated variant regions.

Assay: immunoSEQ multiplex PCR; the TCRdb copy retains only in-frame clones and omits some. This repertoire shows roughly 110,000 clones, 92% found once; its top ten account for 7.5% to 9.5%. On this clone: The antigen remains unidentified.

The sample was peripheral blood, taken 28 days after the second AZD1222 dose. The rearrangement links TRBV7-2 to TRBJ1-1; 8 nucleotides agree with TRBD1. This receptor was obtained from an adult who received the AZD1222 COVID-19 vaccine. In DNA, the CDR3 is TGTGCCAGCAGCTCCCAGGGGGCGGTCACTGAAGCTTTCTTT. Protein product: CASSSQGAVTEAFF. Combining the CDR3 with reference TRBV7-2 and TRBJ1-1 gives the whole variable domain GAGVSQSPSNKVTEKGKDVELRCDPISGHTALYWYRQSLGQGLEFLIYFQGNSAPDKSGLPSDRFSAERTGGSVSTLTIQRTQQEDSAVYLCASSSQGAVTEAFFGQGTRLTVV.